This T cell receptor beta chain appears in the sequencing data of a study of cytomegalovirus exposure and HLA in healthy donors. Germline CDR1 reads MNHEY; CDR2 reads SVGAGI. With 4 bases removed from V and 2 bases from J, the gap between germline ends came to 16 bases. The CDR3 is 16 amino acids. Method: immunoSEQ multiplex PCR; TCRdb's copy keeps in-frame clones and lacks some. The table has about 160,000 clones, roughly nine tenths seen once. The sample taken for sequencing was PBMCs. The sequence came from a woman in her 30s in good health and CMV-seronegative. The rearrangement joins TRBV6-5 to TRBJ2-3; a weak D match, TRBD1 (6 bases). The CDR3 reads CASSLLGAGDTDTQYF. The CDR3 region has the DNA TGTGCCAGCAGTTTGCTGGGGGCGGGCGACACAGATACGCAGTATTTT.